The source of this T cell receptor beta chain is a study of CD8 T cells in ankylosing spondylitis. This clonotype was seen repeatedly, ten times or more. TCRdb recomputed calls from the 5' RACE reads with MiXCR, one row per CDR3 protein. The table records 220,000 or so distinct CDR3 sequences, over 9.5% of them present only once. The germline CDR1 and CDR2 sequences are MNHEY and SMNVEV (reference sequence). The germline V and J ends were trimmed by 5 bases and 7 bases, with 18 bases remaining between them. The CDR3 is 14 amino acids. The sequence was obtained from a male donor with ankylosing spondylitis or in good health (not recorded which). Input material: blood, either unsorted or a sorted T cell fraction (not recorded which). The V call is TRBV27, the J call TRBJ2-7; possibly TRBD2 for D (5 bases). In nucleotides, the CDR3 is TGTGCCAGCAGTCTACCTGGACTTTCGGGGGAGCAGTACTTC. It encodes CASSLPGLSGEQYF.